This TCR beta chain appears in the sequencing data of a study of T cell responses to AZD1222 COVID-19 vaccine. Per the germline V gene, CDR1 is SGHRS and CDR2 is YFSETQ. The junction had 7 bases not matched to a gene; V was cut back by 2 bases and J by 2 bases. This CDR3 is built from 17 residues. Measured with immunoSEQ multiplex PCR; TCRdb has only the in-frame clones, and not every one. The profile shows about 75,000 clones, approximately 90% of them singletons. Specimen: peripheral blood, collected 28 days after the second dose of the MenACWY control vaccine. This clonotype was sampled from an adult who received the MenACWY meningococcal vaccine as a control. The J gene is TRBJ1-3, the V gene TRBV5-1; TRBD1 aligns across 10 bases. CDR3 loop: CASSFAGTGAAGNTIYF. The CDR3 DNA is TGCGCCAGCAGCTTCGCCGGGACAGGGGCGGCTGGAAACACCATATATTTT.